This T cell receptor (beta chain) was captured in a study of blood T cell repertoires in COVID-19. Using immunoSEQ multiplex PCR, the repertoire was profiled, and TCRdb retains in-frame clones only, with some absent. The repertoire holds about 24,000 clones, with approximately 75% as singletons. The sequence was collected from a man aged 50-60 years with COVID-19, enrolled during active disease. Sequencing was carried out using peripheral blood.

The CDR3: CASSRSFGANVLTF. For the CDR3, the DNA is TGTGCCAGCAGCCGAAGCTTTGGGGCCAACGTCCTGACTTTC. The gene calls are TRBV3-1 (or the pseudogene TRBV3-2) and TRBJ2-6; D gene ambiguous. In germline, CDR1 is LGHDT, CDR2 YNNKEL (reference sequence). This CDR3 spans 14 amino acids. Trimming took 4 bases from V and 3 from J, leaving 7 bases between them.